These 27 T cell receptor beta chains originate from one sample sequenced in a study of a mutant IDH1 vaccine in newly diagnosed glioma. Data came from immunoSEQ multiplex PCR; TCRdb stores just in-frame clones and leaves some out. The profile shows 10,000 to 15,000 clones, around 78% of them singletons. As to time point: week 47, end of study. Topical imiquimod was applied with each vaccine dose, which held 300 ug of mutant IDH1 20-mer peptide. The antigens these receptors bind are not known. The sequencing used PBMCs, collected from a glioma patient whose treatment included an IDH1 peptide vaccine. These receptor sequences come from a woman aged 35 to 49 with glioma.

This clone was recorded only once. This chain links TRBV5-1 with TRBJ1-1; 8 bases are shared with TRBD1. Germline V gives CDR1 SGHRS, CDR2 YFSETQ. Unmatched junction bases numbered 8, after V lost 6 bases and J lost 1 base. The CDR3 length is 15 residues. CDR3 loop: CASTRQGSGNTEAFF. For the CDR3, the DNA is TGCGCCAGCACCCGACAGGGGAGTGGGAACACTGAAGCTTTCTTT.

The genes are TRBV28 and TRBJ1-5; tentative D call: TRBD1 (6 bases). The CDR3 has 17 residues. Germline-derived CDR1 and CDR2 are MDHEN and SYDVKM. V was shortened by 4 bases and J by 6 bases, with 22 bases between the two germline ends. CDR3 DNA: TGTGCCAGCAGTTATCCTCCGACACAGGGTAGTGTTCAGCCCCAGCATTTT. Its translation is CASSYPPTQGSVQPQHF.

In its sample, this clone was seen once. The CDR3 sequence: CASGDRGKTGELFF. The DNA of the CDR3 is TGCGCCAGCGGTGACAGGGGTAAAACCGGGGAGCTGTTTTTT. The rearrangement joins TRBV5-1 to TRBJ2-2, with 8 bases identical to TRBD1. The CDR3 totals 14 residues. V was clipped by 7 bases and J by 5 bases; unmatched bases: 7. Germline V gene lookup returns CDR1 SGHRS and CDR2 YFSETQ.

Notes on this clone: Germline and junction disagree at one end, which may indicate a read error. The gene calls are TRBV9 and TRBJ1-3; TRBD1 aligns across 9 bases. The CDR3 contains 15 residues. The germline V gene has CDR1 SGDLS and CDR2 YYNGEE. For the CDR3, the DNA is TGTGCCAGCAGCTCACTGACAGGGGGTTGGAAACACCATATATTT. It specifies CASSSLTGGWKHHIF.

The J gene is TRBJ2-1, the V gene TRBV6-6; 12 positions agree with TRBD2. Looked up from germline, CDR1 is MNHNY and CDR2 is SVGAGI (reference sequence). With V trimmed by 6 bases and J by 10 bases, 7 bases remained unmatched. The CDR3 is 14 residues long. CDR3 sequence: CASSLHGLAGEQFF. The CDR3 region has the DNA TGTGCCAGCAGCCTCCATGGACTAGCGGGGGAGCAGTTCTTC.

The genes are TRBV6-6 and TRBJ1-1; D gene ambiguous. Germline CDR1 is MNHNY and CDR2 is SVGAGI (reference sequence). The CDR3 extends over 11 amino acids. Trimming took 8 bases from V and 5 from J, leaving 9 bases between them. CDR3 bases: TGTGCCAGCGTGCAGCCAACTGAAGCTTTCTTT. Encoded protein: CASVQPTEAFF.

The gene calls are TRBV5-1 and TRBJ2-7; no reliable D call. The CDR3 is 11 residues long. Germline assignment: CDR1 SGHRS and CDR2 YFSETQ. Trimming stripped 2 bases from V and 2 bases from J, with 2 bases between. CDR3 protein: CASSFAYEQYF. The CDR3 nucleotides are TGCGCCAGCAGCTTTGCCTACGAGCAGTACTTC.

CDR3 DNA: TGTGCCAGCAGCTCAGGGACAGGGAGCTCCTACGAGCAGTACTTC. Translation gives CASSSGTGSSYEQYF. The J gene is TRBJ2-7, the V gene TRBV5-6; 9 bases line up with TRBD1. From germline, CDR1 is SGHDT and CDR2 YYEEEE. V was clipped by 3 bases and J by 0 bases; unmatched bases: 4. The CDR3 spans 15 residues.

This chain connects TRBV29-1 to TRBJ2-3; D ambiguous. This CDR3 comprises 12 residues. Trimming cost V 5 bases and J 2 bases, with 8 bases left between them. Germline V gene data show CDR1 as SQVTM and CDR2 as ANQGSEA. The CDR3 region is CSVLGSTDTQYF. The CDR3 DNA sequence: TGCAGCGTTCTAGGGTCCACAGATACGCAGTATTTT.

The chain combines TRBV7-9 with TRBJ2-1; D tentatively fits TRBD1 or TRBD2 (7 bases each). CDR3 length: 16 amino acids. Germline CDR1 and CDR2: SEHNR and FQNEAQ (reference sequence). The V and J ends lost 1 base and 10 bases respectively, with 20 bases between them. The CDR3 reads CASSLESGTVVQEQFF. The CDR3 nucleotides are TGTGCCAGCAGCTTAGAGAGCGGGACAGTGGTTCAGGAGCAGTTCTTC.

The chain combines TRBV11-3 with TRBJ1-2, with TRBD1 as a possible D gene (5 bases). The V gene lost 2 bases and the J gene lost 5 bases, with 9 bases spanning the gap. This CDR3 is built from 13 residues. In germline, CDR1 is SGHNT, CDR2 YENEEA. CDR3 loop: CASSLRGGYGYTF. The CDR3 nucleotides read TGTGCCAGCAGCTTACGGGGGGGGTATGGCTACACCTTC.

This clone was picked up a small number of times. The chain is built from TRBV28 and TRBJ1-1; D gene uncertain. Germline V gene sequence: CDR1 MDHEN, CDR2 SYDVKM. The CDR3 extends over 14 amino acids. V lost 9 bases, J lost 10 bases, and 24 bases lay in between. CDR3 in DNA: TGTGCCAGTCAACGGGTGGTTTTAGTTTCTGCAGCTTTCTTT. This translates into CASQRVVLVSAAFF.

This sequence joins TRBV9 and TRBJ2-1; 14 bases align to TRBD2. Losses at the gene ends were 3 bases for V and 7 bases for J; bases not matched to a gene: 6. Germline-derived CDR1 and CDR2 are SGDLS and YYNGEE. This CDR3 is 16 amino acids long. CDR3 sequence reads: CASSERLAGGPNEQFF. The CDR3 DNA sequence: TGTGCCAGCAGCGAACGACTAGCGGGAGGGCCTAATGAGCAGTTCTTC.

V is TRBV7-9 and J is TRBJ2-3; 10 positions agree with TRBD2. From germline, CDR1 is SEHNR and CDR2 FQNEAQ (reference sequence). The CDR3 is made up of 15 amino acids. Germline trimming cut 5 bases from V and 3 bases from J; bases unmatched to any gene: 5. The CDR3 DNA is TGTGCCAGCAGCCCGAGCGGGGGGGCGACAGATACGCAGTATTTT. It translates to CASSPSGGATDTQYF. The whole variable domain, filled in from reference TRBV7-9 and TRBJ2-3, reads DTGVSQNPRHKITKRGQNVTFRCDPISEHNRLYWYRQTLGQGPEFLTYFQNEAQLEKSRLLSDRFSAERPKGSFSTLEIQRTEQGDSAMYLCASSPSGGATDTQYFGPGTRLTVL.

V is TRBV4-2 and J is TRBJ1-4; 7 nucleotides line up with TRBD1. The CDR3 covers 16 residues. V trimming: 1 base; J trimming: 6 bases; junction bases outside the gene matches: 8. CDR1 and CDR2 from the germline V gene are LGHNA and YNFKEQ. CDR3: CASSQGTSRGDEKLFF. The CDR3 bases are TGTGCCAGCAGCCAAGGGACCTCCAGGGGGGATGAAAAACTGTTTTTT.

In the case of this clone: At one boundary the junction diverges from the germline segment, which might be a read error. The V gene is TRBV7-7, the J gene TRBJ2-2, with a tentative D call TRBD1 (6 bases). This CDR3 has 15 residues. CDR1 and CDR2 (germline): SSHAT, FNYEAQ (reference sequence). The CDR3 sequence is CASSPGDKATGELFF. The CDR3 DNA sequence: TGTGCTAGCAGCCCTGGGGACAAAGCCACCGGGGAGCTGTTTTTT.

The chain joins TRBV6-6 to TRBJ1-5; 7 bases map to TRBD1. This CDR3 region has 15 residues. The V segment lost 7 bases and the J segment 3 bases; nucleotides outside the gene matches: 9. CDR1 is MNHNY, CDR2 SVGAGI, per germline (reference sequence). CDR3 protein: CASTSDRDLNQPQHF. In DNA form, the CDR3 reads TGTGCCAGCACCTCTGACAGGGACCTCAATCAGCCCCAGCATTTT.

The rearrangement uses TRBV28 and TRBJ1-2; TRBD1 is a possible D gene (5 bases). Looked up from germline, CDR1 is MDHEN and CDR2 is SYDVKM. Trimming stripped 5 bases from V and 5 bases from J, with 12 bases between. CDR3 length equals 13 residues. CDR3 residues: CASSPGGRYGYTF. The CDR3 DNA reads TGTGCCAGCAGTCCCGGGGGTCGATATGGCTACACCTTC.

The chain joins TRBV7-2 to TRBJ1-2; D remains unclear. With 5 bases removed from V and 4 bases from J, the gap between germline ends came to 17 bases. Germline assignment: CDR1 SGHTA and CDR2 FQGNSA. The CDR3 sequence is 15 residues long. The CDR3 DNA is TGTGCCAGCAGCCCAAGAGCAGGAGGGAGCTATGGCTACACCTTC. It codes for CASSPRAGGSYGYTF.

This clone was seen only once. J is TRBJ2-7 and V is TRBV10-3; 8 bases match TRBD2. Germline V CDR1 and CDR2: ENHRY, SYGVKD. The ends lost 0 bases at V and 3 bases at J; junction bases unmatched: 10. The CDR3 length is 17 residues. The CDR3 nucleotides read TGTGCCATCAGTGAGTCAGGGATGGGACTAGTCCTCTACGAGCAGTACTTC. It translates to CAISESGMGLVLYEQYF.

The chain is built from TRBV2 and TRBJ2-2; TRBD2 matches at 8 bases. The CDR3 extends over 18 amino acids. V lost 7 bases and J lost 3; bases outside the gene matches: 16. Germline CDR1 is SNHLY and CDR2 is FYNNEI. CDR3 sequence (DNA): TGTGCCAGCAAGGGAAGGGCGGGAGGAGGCGCGGACACCGGGGAGCTGTTTTTT. As protein: CASKGRAGGGADTGELFF.

This chain links TRBV19 with TRBJ1-5; perhaps TRBD1 as D (5 bases). V was pared by 3 bases and J by 4 bases, with 7 bases between. CDR1 is LNHDA and CDR2 is SQIVND in the germline V gene (reference sequence). This CDR3 spans 13 amino acids. The CDR3, as DNA: TGTGCCAGTAGTATGCAGGGTAATCAGCCCCAGCATTTT. Translation gives CASSMQGNQPQHF.

The chain carries TRBV4-1 and TRBJ2-6; D is unclear. V was cut by 4 bases and J by 0 bases, with 10 bases left in between. The CDR3 sequence is 16 residues long. Germline V gene sequence: CDR1 MGHRA, CDR2 YSYEKL. The CDR3 coding sequence is TGCGCCAGCAGCCCAAAAAGGACCTCTGGGGCCAACGTCCTGACTTTC. Translating gives CASSPKRTSGANVLTF.

The chain combines TRBV5-6 with TRBJ1-6, with 7 bases matching TRBD1. This CDR3 is built from 16 residues. V was pared by 5 bases and J by 7 bases, with 12 bases of the junction left unmatched. Germline V gives CDR1 SGHDT, CDR2 YYEEEE. CDR3 bases: TGTGCCAGCAGTCCCGATACAGGGGCCTCCAATTCACCCCTCCACTTT. Translation gives CASSPDTGASNSPLHF.

This clone was detected once. The chain joins TRBV4-2 to TRBJ1-5; D might be TRBD1 (6 bases). Trimming took off 0 bases at V and 5 bases at J, with 17 bases between the two ends. The CDR3 extends over 17 amino acids. The germline V gene encodes CDR1 LGHNA and CDR2 YNFKEQ. This CDR3 reads CASSQEGARGGDQPQHF. The CDR3, as DNA: TGTGCCAGCAGCCAAGAGGGTGCCAGGGGTGGTGATCAGCCCCAGCATTTT.

The chain joins TRBV2 to TRBJ1-3; D gene ambiguous. Germline V lookup: CDR1 SNHLY, CDR2 FYNNEI. V dropped 4 bases and J dropped 0 bases, with 7 bases sitting between them. This CDR3 is 14 amino acids long. CDR3 sequence (DNA): TGTGCCAGCAGTGTGGGAGGCTCTGGAAACACCATATATTTT. This codes for CASSVGGSGNTIYF.

The chain is built from TRBV6-5 and TRBJ1-5, with D perhaps TRBD1 (5 bases). Germline assignment: CDR1 MNHEY and CDR2 SVGAGI. V gave up 2 bases and J gave up 3 bases, with 8 bases separating them. The CDR3 length is 14 residues. The CDR3, as DNA: TGTGCCAGCAGTTACGGGGGACTCAATCAGCCCCAGCATTTT. It is translated as CASSYGGLNQPQHF.